This is a list of T cell receptor beta chains from one sample in a study of T cell responses to AZD1222 COVID-19 vaccine. Repertoires were generated with immunoSEQ multiplex PCR, while TCRdb's copy carries only in-frame clones and drops some. The data contain 120,000 to 150,000 clones, around 90% of them singletons. Sequenced material: peripheral blood, taken 28 days after the second dose of the MenACWY control vaccine. The origin of the receptors is an adult who received the MenACWY meningococcal vaccine as a control. Each CDR3 is given with its conserved first and last residue. The D gene is left open where the match is weak. Part of the rows lack a size; the others show once, few, many or a class for expanded clones.

TRBJ1-1 | - | TRBD1 | TRBV14 | TGTGCCAGCAGCCTCCCCGGACAGGGTAACACTGAAGCTTTCTTT | CASSLPGQGNTEAFF
TRBJ1-5 | - | - | TRBV4-3 | TGCGCCAGACGGGGGGCCAGTGGCAATCAGCCCCAGCATTTT | CARRGASGNQPQHF
TRBJ1-5 | - | - | TRBV11-2 | TGTGCCAGCAGCCCCGGGACGCATCAGCCCCAGCATTTT | CASSPGTHQPQHF
TRBJ1-1 | - | - | TRBV7-9 | TGTGCCAGCACCGGCCGGGGGGCGAACACTGAAGCTTTCTTT | CASTGRGANTEAFF
TRBJ1-1 | - | - | TRBV12-3/TRBV12-4 | TGTGCCAGCAGTTTATCAGGGACTCAAGCTTTCTTT | CASSLSGTQAFF
TRBJ2-7 | - | TRBD1 | TRBV28 | TGTGCCAGCAGCGATCCCCGGGACAGGGCATCGTACGAGCAGTACTTC | CASSDPRDRASYEQYF
TRBJ1-1 | - | TRBD1 | TRBV27 | TGTGCCAGCAGTTTAGGGACAGGGATCACTGAAGCTTTCTTT | CASSLGTGITEAFF
TRBJ2-7 | - | - | TRBV6-6 | TGTGCCAGCAGCGGGACCTCCTCGGGGGAGCAGTACTTC | CASSGTSSGEQYF
TRBJ2-7 | - | TRBD2 | TRBV25-1 | TGTGCCAGCAGTGATCAGCGGGGGGACTACGAGCAGTACTTC | CASSDQRGDYEQYF
TRBJ2-7 | - | - | TRBV5-1 | TGCGCCAGCAGCTTGGGGCAGGGGTTACCCTACGAGCAGTACTTC | CASSLGQGLPYEQYF
TRBJ1-5 | - | - | TRBV7-9 | TGTGCCAGCACCGCGGGGAATCAGCCCCAGCATTTT | CASTAGNQPQHF
TRBJ2-7 | - | TRBD2 | TRBV5-4 | TGTGCCAGCAGCAGTGGACTAGCGGGAGGCTACGAGCAGTACTTC | CASSSGLAGGYEQYF
TRBJ2-1 | - | - | TRBV7-9 | TGTGCCAGCAGCTCGATTCGAGTCGGCTACAATGAGCAGTTCTTC | CASSSIRVGYNEQFF
TRBJ2-1 | - | - | TRBV19 | TGTGCCAGTACTGATCTGAGCTCCTACAATGAGCAGTTCTTC | CASTDLSSYNEQFF
TRBJ1-2 | - | - | TRBV19 | TGTGCCAGTCGTTCCTATGGCTACACCTTC | CASRSYGYTF
TRBJ1-3 | - | - | TRBV11-3 | TGTGCCAGCAGCTCGGGGGGGTTCTCTGGAAACACCATATATTTT | CASSSGGFSGNTIYF
TRBJ1-5 | - | - | TRBV6-2/TRBV6-3 | TGTGCCAGCAGTTACGCAGGGGTCAGTCAGCCCCAGCATTTT | CASSYAGVSQPQHF
TRBJ2-1 | - | - | TRBV11-3 | TGTGCCAGCAGAGCCCTGGTCGGGGGATTTTACAATGAGCAGTTCTTC | CASRALVGGFYNEQFF
TRBJ1-4 | - | - | TRBV19 | TGTGCCAGTAGGCGAGGAGACGCAACTAATGAAAAACTGTTTTTT | CASRRGDATNEKLFF
TRBJ2-7 | - | TRBD2 | TRBV5-4 | TGTGCCAGCATCGGGCGGGAGGTCTACGAGCAGTACTTC | CASIGREVYEQYF
TRBJ1-2 | - | - | TRBV5-1 | TGCGCCAGCAGCTTGGGGGTGCAGGGGAAGGTTGGCTACACCTTC | CASSLGVQGKVGYTF
TRBJ1-4 | - | TRBD1 | TRBV9 | TGTGCCAGCAGCGCCCGGGACAGCCAAAATGAAAAACTGTTTTTT | CASSARDSQNEKLFF
TRBJ2-7 | - | - | TRBV3-1/TRBV3-2 | TGTGCCAGCAGCCTAACTGACCAGGGACACGAGCAGTACTTC | CASSLTDQGHEQYF
TRBJ1-1 | - | - | TRBV30 | TGTGCCTGGAGTGCCAGGGCCACTGAAGCTTTCTTT | CAWSARATEAFF
TRBJ1-4 | - | - | TRBV4-3 | TGCGCCAGCAGCCAAGATCTCCAAGGACTTAATGAAAAACTGTTTTTT | CASSQDLQGLNEKLFF
TRBJ2-7 | once | TRBD2 | TRBV4-1 | TGCGCCAGCAGCCAATTAGCGGGAGGGGCCTACGAGCAGTACTTC | CASSQLAGGAYEQYF